This entry lists 23 T cell receptor beta chains sequenced from one sample in a study of shared clonotypes between healthy human individuals. Produced via immunoSEQ multiplex PCR; TCRdb's table is partial and in-frame only. The repertoire holds around 2,000,000 clones, about 95% seen once, with around 1.1% in the top ten. Naivety among CD8 cells was defined by CD45RO negativity and positive CCR7 selection, thereby excluding terminally differentiated effector memory CD45RA+ cells. The source material was naive CD8+ T cells sorted from blood. The receptors originated from a man aged 18 to 35 in good health.

This clone occurred a few times. This specimen includes other DNA sequences encoding the same CDR3. V gene TRBV6-1 combines with J gene TRBJ2-7; D possibly corresponds to TRBD2 (6 bases). With 0 bases removed from V and 0 bases from J, the gap between germline ends came to 6 bases. CDR3 length equals 14 residues. Looked up from germline, CDR1 is MNHNS and CDR2 is SASEGT. CDR3 protein: CASSEAGGSYEQYF. For the CDR3, the DNA is TGTGCCAGCAGTGAAGCGGGGGGCTCCTACGAGCAGTACTTC.

The chain couples TRBV7-6 to TRBJ2-2; 8 bases match TRBD1. The CDR3 spans 15 residues. Trimming at V came to 5 bases and at J to 4 bases, leaving 6 bases not matched to a gene. Germline V gives CDR1 SGHVS, CDR2 FNYEAQ. This CDR3 is CASSPRTGPTGELFF. The CDR3, as DNA: TGTGCCAGCAGCCCTCGGACAGGGCCCACCGGGGAGCTGTTTTTT.

J is TRBJ1-2 and V is TRBV28, with 9 positions matching TRBD1. V lost 5 bases to trimming and J lost 3 bases; unmatched junction nucleotides: 10. Germline-derived CDR1 and CDR2 are MDHEN and SYDVKM. The CDR3 consists of 16 residues. Written as DNA, the CDR3 is TGTGCCAGCAGTGCCCCCCGGACAGGGGTTGACTATGGCTACACCTTC. It is translated as CASSAPRTGVDYGYTF.

The chain joins TRBV19 to TRBJ2-2; 7 positions agree with TRBD1. The trim removed 5 bases at V and 2 bases at J, leaving 8 bases unmatched. The CDR3 consists of 16 residues. Germline lookup yields CDR1 LNHDA and CDR2 SQIVND (reference sequence). CDR3 region: CASSSQTGINTGELFF. CDR3 DNA sequence: TGTGCCAGTAGTTCCCAGACAGGGATCAACACCGGGGAGCTGTTTTTT.

This chain connects TRBV25-1 to TRBJ1-1; D perhaps matches TRBD1 (6 bases). CDR3 length: 16 residues. Trimming removed 8 bases at V and 4 bases at J, with 23 bases between. CDR1 is MGHDK and CDR2 is SYGVNS in the germline V gene. CDR3 in amino acids: CASFGSGEGGSTEAFF. In DNA, the CDR3 is TGTGCCAGCTTTGGGAGCGGGGAAGGGGGGAGCACTGAAGCTTTCTTT.

A remark on this clone: Germline is not matched at one junction end, which may reflect a read error. The chain couples TRBV4-2 to TRBJ1-5; no clear D. The germline V gene encodes CDR1 LGHNA and CDR2 YNFKEQ. This CDR3 is built from 13 residues. CDR3 sequence reads: CASSEDTFQPQHF. CDR3 sequence (DNA): TGTGCCAGCAGCGAAGATACATTTCAGCCCCAGCATTTT.

The chain joins TRBV4-3 to TRBJ1-1; 7 nucleotides line up with TRBD1. CDR3 size: 16 residues. Looked up from germline, CDR1 is LGHNA and CDR2 is YSLEER. With V trimmed by 1 base and J by 4 bases, 9 bases remained unmatched. Written as DNA, the CDR3 is TGCGCCAGCAGCCAAGCCGTAGGGGGCGGAGGCACTGAAGCTTTCTTT. Amino acid sequence: CASSQAVGGGGTEAFF.

The chain links TRBV14 to TRBJ1-1, with D perhaps matching TRBD1 (5 bases). The CDR3 totals 15 residues. CDR1 and CDR2 (germline): SGHDN, FVKESK. Trimming pared 3 bases from V and 0 bases from J, leaving 11 bases between. The CDR3 DNA reads as TGTGCCAGCAGCCAGACGGACACAATGAACACTGAAGCTTTCTTT. It translates to CASSQTDTMNTEAFF.

The chain employs TRBV9 and TRBJ1-5; unclear D gene. Between the trimmed V and J ends, which lost 0 bases and 4 bases, there was a span of 8 bases. CDR1 SGDLS and CDR2 YYNGEE come from the germline V gene. The CDR3 length is 14 residues. The CDR3, as DNA: TGTGCCAGCAGCGTAGAAGAGAGAAATCAGCCCCAGCATTTT. It translates to CASSVEERNQPQHF.

The chain is built from TRBV30 and TRBJ1-1; D is undetermined. V gave up 0 bases and J gave up 6 bases, with 8 bases separating them. CDR1 GTSNPN and CDR2 SVGIG come from the germline V gene (reference sequence). The CDR3 covers 12 residues. This CDR3 reads CAWSVQRAEAFF. The CDR3 coding sequence is TGTGCCTGGAGTGTACAGAGGGCTGAAGCTTTCTTT.

The J gene is TRBJ2-7, the V gene TRBV9; a weak D match, TRBD2 (6 bases). The CDR3 has 13 residues. With 4 bases removed from V and 5 bases from J, the gap between germline ends came to 13 bases. Per germline, CDR1 SGDLS and CDR2 YYNGEE. The CDR3 loop reads CASSPRDGHEQYF. The CDR3 nucleotides are TGTGCCAGCAGCCCGCGGGACGGCCACGAGCAGTACTTC.

This chain connects TRBV7-9 to TRBJ1-1; 12 nucleotides align to TRBD1. Germline trimming cut 5 bases from V and 5 bases from J; bases unmatched to any gene: 9. Germline CDR1 is SEHNR and CDR2 is FQNEAQ (reference sequence). The CDR3 extends over 16 amino acids. The CDR3 sequence is CASSILGQGANTEAFF. The DNA for the CDR3 is TGTGCCAGCAGCATTTTGGGACAGGGGGCTAATACTGAAGCTTTCTTT.

As DNA, the CDR3 is TGCGCCAGCAGCTTGGAAAGTATTACAGGGTTCAGCTCCTACGAGCAGTACTTC. Protein: CASSLESITGFSSYEQYF. This sequence joins TRBV5-1 and TRBJ2-7; possibly TRBD1 for D (6 bases). The CDR3 length is 18 residues. V dropped 0 bases and J dropped 0 bases, with 19 bases sitting between them. The V gene's germline CDR1 is SGHRS and CDR2 YFSETQ.

The genes are TRBV10-3 and TRBJ1-4; 11 bases fit TRBD1. Germline loops: CDR1 ENHRY, CDR2 SYGVKD. CDR3 size: 18 residues. V lost 5 bases, J lost 3 bases, and 11 bases stayed unmatched. The CDR3 protein is CAISHGQGASGANEKLFF. For the CDR3, the DNA is TGTGCCATCAGTCATGGACAGGGGGCGAGTGGGGCTAATGAAAAACTGTTTTTT.

V is TRBV7-2 and J is TRBJ2-7; D may correspond to TRBD1 or TRBD2 (6 bases each). V was pared by 3 bases and J by 3 bases, with 18 bases between. CDR3 size: 16 residues. Germline V gene data show CDR1 as SGHTA and CDR2 as FQGNSA. The CDR3: CASSFPWGAPGYEQYF. CDR3 in DNA: TGTGCCAGCAGCTTTCCGTGGGGGGCGCCGGGCTACGAGCAGTACTTC.

The chain uses TRBV20-1 and TRBJ2-7, with 9 bases lining up with TRBD2. V was clipped by 6 bases and J by 6 bases; unmatched bases: 3. CDR1 and CDR2 (germline): DFQATT, SNEGSKA (reference sequence). The CDR3 covers 11 residues. The CDR3: CSAPTSGEQYF. The CDR3 DNA sequence: TGCAGTGCCCCGACTAGCGGCGAGCAGTACTTC.

The chain links TRBV11-2 to TRBJ2-7; D gene ambiguous. V lost 5 bases and J lost 5, with 13 bases in between. This CDR3 spans 13 amino acids. Germline V gives CDR1 SGHAT, CDR2 FQNNGV. CDR3 amino acids: CASSPGPRDEQYF. The CDR3 DNA reads TGTGCCAGCAGCCCAGGACCGCGAGACGAGCAGTACTTC.

This clone was seen just once. The V gene is TRBV7-9, the J gene TRBJ1-4; D is unclear. The CDR3 runs 15 residues. The V gene lost 4 bases and the J gene lost 7 bases, with 16 bases spanning the gap. Germline assignment: CDR1 SEHNR and CDR2 FQNEAQ (reference sequence). This CDR3 is CASSSPSGIGEKLFF. CDR3 nucleotide sequence: TGTGCCAGCAGCTCCCCTTCGGGTATTGGTGAAAAACTGTTTTTT.

The rearrangement links TRBV29-1 to TRBJ1-1; D is undetermined. There are 12 residues in the CDR3. Trimming cost V 5 bases and J 0 bases, with 7 bases left between them. Germline-derived CDR1 and CDR2 are SQVTM and ANQGSEA. The CDR3 is CSVLEMNTEAFF. The CDR3 DNA is TGCAGCGTTCTCGAGATGAACACTGAAGCTTTCTTT.

This clone has only a few counts. The chain joins TRBV18 to TRBJ1-2; 7 bases are shared with TRBD1. V lost 2 bases and J lost 2; bases outside the gene matches: 2. The CDR3 consists of 14 residues. Germline lookup yields CDR1 KGHSH and CDR2 LQKENI. CDR3 sequence (DNA): TGTGCCAGCTCACCAGACAGGGTAAACTATGGCTACACCTTC. It codes for CASSPDRVNYGYTF.

V is TRBV9 and J is TRBJ2-1; no definite D call. The V end was cut by 0 bases, the J end by 9 bases, with 10 bases between. The CDR3 has 13 residues. Looked up from germline, CDR1 is SGDLS and CDR2 is YYNGEE. The CDR3: CASSVEERSEQFF. Written as DNA, the CDR3 is TGTGCCAGCAGCGTAGAGGAGCGTAGTGAGCAGTTCTTC.

The chain is built from TRBV7-9 and TRBJ2-1, with TRBD1 matching 9 bases. The CDR3 runs 19 residues. The trim removed 4 bases at V and 1 base at J, leaving 14 bases unmatched. Germline-derived CDR1 and CDR2 are SEHNR and FQNEAQ (reference sequence). CDR3 residues: CASSSLGPAGQGSYNEQFF. In DNA form, the CDR3 reads TGTGCCAGCAGCTCTCTCGGGCCCGCGGGACAGGGATCCTACAATGAGCAGTTCTTC.

This clone was recorded once. The rearrangement links TRBV5-4 to TRBJ2-5; TRBD2 matches 9 bases. The CDR3 spans 17 residues. Germline loops: CDR1 SGHNT, CDR2 YYREEE (reference sequence). With V trimmed by 2 bases and J by 1 base, 9 bases remained unmatched. The CDR3 here is CASSLGVLAGVQETQYF. In DNA, the CDR3 is TGTGCCAGCAGCTTAGGGGTTTTAGCGGGGGTCCAAGAGACCCAGTACTTC.